These 13 T cell receptor beta chains were sequenced from one sample in a study of cytomegalovirus exposure and HLA in healthy donors. The primer mix had 60 Vbeta and 13 Jbeta primers. Using immunoSEQ multiplex PCR, the repertoire was profiled, and TCRdb retains in-frame clones only, with some absent. Here the sample spans some 98,000 clones, around 76% being singletons. The specimen sequenced was PBMCs. Every receptor here comes from a human donor in good health.

This clone came up once. The chain recombines TRBV10-3 with TRBJ1-2; no firm D call. Germline CDR1 and CDR2: ENHRY and SYGVKD. V lost 0 bases and J lost 2, with 13 bases in between. The CDR3 totals 16 residues. The CDR3 region is CAISESLPGINYGYTF. The CDR3 nucleotides are TGTGCCATCAGTGAGTCGTTGCCGGGGATCAACTATGGCTACACCTTC.

The chain recombines TRBV19 with TRBJ2-2; D not resolved. V lost 6 bases and J lost 6, with 8 bases in between. The germline CDR1 and CDR2 sequences are LNHDA and SQIVND (reference sequence). The CDR3 spans 12 residues. CDR3 bases: TGTGCCAGTAGGCCACTCCCCGGGGAGCTGTTTTTT. Protein sequence: CASRPLPGELFF.

This clone came up once. The V call is TRBV5-4, the J call TRBJ2-5, with 7 bases aligning to TRBD2. The ends lost 4 bases at V and 2 bases at J; junction bases unmatched: 11. The germline V gene encodes CDR1 SGHNT and CDR2 YYREEE (reference sequence). The CDR3 sequence is 16 residues long. For the CDR3, the DNA is TGTGCCAGCAGCCTGGGGGGGGATTCGATACAAGAGACCCAGTACTTC. Its protein product is CASSLGGDSIQETQYF.

The rearrangement uses TRBV7-8 and TRBJ1-3, with TRBD1 as a possible D gene (6 bases). This CDR3 spans 16 amino acids. V was pared by 3 bases and J by 0 bases, with 12 bases between. Germline CDR1 SGHVS, CDR2 FQNEAQ. In DNA form, the CDR3 reads TGTGCCAGCAGCTTGCGGGAGGGGGTCTCTGGAAACACCATATATTTT. Amino acid sequence: CASSLREGVSGNTIYF.

The rearrangement uses TRBV6-6 and TRBJ2-1; D not certain. The germline CDR1 and CDR2 sequences are MNHNY and SVGAGI (reference sequence). The CDR3 contains 15 residues. Trimming pared 6 bases from V and 0 bases from J, leaving 12 bases between. The CDR3 DNA reads TGTGCCAGCAGCCAACCTGGGCCCTCCTACAATGAGCAGTTCTTC. Residues: CASSQPGPSYNEQFF.

This clone was seen only a few times. The rearrangement links TRBV19 to TRBJ1-1; 10 nucleotides agree with TRBD1. Germline V gives CDR1 LNHDA, CDR2 SQIVND (reference sequence). The CDR3 consists of 20 residues. With V trimmed by 6 bases and J by 4 bases, 23 bases remained unmatched. CDR3 coding DNA: TGTGCCAGTAGAAGTAGAGCTTGGGACAGGGGATGGGGTAAGGGCACTGAAGCTTTCTTT. Residues: CASRSRAWDRGWGKGTEAFF.

The chain is built from TRBV4-1 and TRBJ2-7; no reliable D call. V dropped 0 bases and J dropped 6 bases, with 12 bases sitting between them. CDR1 and CDR2 (germline): MGHRA, YSYEKL. This CDR3 contains 14 residues. This CDR3 is CASSQDLRLSEQYF. CDR3 nucleotide sequence: TGCGCCAGCAGCCAAGATCTAAGACTCTCCGAGCAGTACTTC.

The chain combines TRBV10-1 with TRBJ2-7, with 7 positions matching TRBD1. The CDR3 sequence is 15 residues long. In germline, CDR1 is WNHNN, CDR2 SYGVQD (reference sequence). V was clipped by 3 bases and J by 0 bases; unmatched bases: 5. The CDR3 region is CASSDEGASSYEQYF. As DNA, the CDR3 is TGCGCCAGCAGTGATGAGGGGGCGAGCTCCTACGAGCAGTACTTC.

The chain combines TRBV27 with TRBJ1-1; TRBD1 agrees at 7 bases. Germline V gene lookup returns CDR1 MNHEY and CDR2 SMNVEV (reference sequence). This CDR3 has 15 residues. After removal of 7 bases from V and 3 bases from J, the junction contained 11 bases not matched to a gene. CDR3 loop: CASIGRGWFDTEAFF. CDR3 sequence (DNA): TGTGCCAGCATCGGCAGGGGGTGGTTTGACACTGAAGCTTTCTTT.

This rearrangement joins TRBV19 to TRBJ2-3, with TRBD2 identical over 12 bases. Looked up from germline, CDR1 is LNHDA and CDR2 is SQIVND (reference sequence). Unmatched junction bases numbered 12, after V lost 9 bases and J lost 2 bases. The CDR3 consists of 17 residues. CDR3 sequence reads: CASDIGTSGYNTDTQYF. The CDR3 DNA is TGTGCCAGCGATATCGGGACTAGCGGGTACAACACAGATACGCAGTATTTT.

The V gene is TRBV27, the J gene TRBJ1-2; D not resolved. CDR1 is MNHEY, CDR2 SMNVEV, per germline (reference sequence). This CDR3 region has 14 residues. Between the trimmed V and J ends, which lost 4 bases and 0 bases, there was a span of 9 bases. CDR3 nucleotide sequence: TGTGCCAGCAGTTCCTATACAGCTAACTATGGCTACACCTTC. It encodes CASSSYTANYGYTF.

This clone has a handful of counts. This chain uses TRBV7-9 with TRBJ1-5; D is uncertain. Germline CDR1 reads SEHNR; CDR2 reads FQNEAQ (reference sequence). Trimming cost V 1 base and J 7 bases, with 5 bases left between them. CDR3 size: 12 residues. In DNA, the CDR3 is TGTGCCAGCAGCTTAGGTACACAGCCCCAGCATTTT. Translated: CASSLGTQPQHF.

The V call is TRBV30, the J call TRBJ1-2; 8 nucleotides agree with TRBD1. Trimming took 2 bases from V and 0 from J; bases not matched to a gene: 5. The CDR3 runs to 15 residues. Germline CDR1 is GTSNPN and CDR2 is SVGIG (reference sequence). The CDR3 sequence is CAWSHRTGTNYGYTF. The CDR3 bases are TGTGCCTGGAGTCACCGGACAGGGACTAACTATGGCTACACCTTC.